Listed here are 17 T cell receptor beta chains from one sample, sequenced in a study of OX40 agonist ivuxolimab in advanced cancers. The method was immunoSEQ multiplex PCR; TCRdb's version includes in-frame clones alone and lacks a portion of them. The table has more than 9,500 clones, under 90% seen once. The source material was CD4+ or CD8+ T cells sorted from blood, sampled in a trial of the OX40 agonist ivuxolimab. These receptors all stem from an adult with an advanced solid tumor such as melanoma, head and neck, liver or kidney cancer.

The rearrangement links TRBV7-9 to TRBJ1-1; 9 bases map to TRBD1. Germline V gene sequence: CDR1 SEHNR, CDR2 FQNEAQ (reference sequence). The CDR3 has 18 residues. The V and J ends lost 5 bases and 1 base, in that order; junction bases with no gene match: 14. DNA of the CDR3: TGTGCCAGCAGCCCCGTAAGAGGGACAGGGTACACGAACACTGAAGCTTTCTTT. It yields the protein CASSPVRGTGYTNTEAFF.

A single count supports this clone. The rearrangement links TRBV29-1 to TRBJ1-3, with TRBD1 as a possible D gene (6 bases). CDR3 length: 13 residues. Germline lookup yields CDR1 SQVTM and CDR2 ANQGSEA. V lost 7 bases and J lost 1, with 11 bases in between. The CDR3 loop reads CSAVQGSGNTIYF. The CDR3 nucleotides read TGCAGCGCTGTACAGGGATCTGGAAACACCATATATTTT.

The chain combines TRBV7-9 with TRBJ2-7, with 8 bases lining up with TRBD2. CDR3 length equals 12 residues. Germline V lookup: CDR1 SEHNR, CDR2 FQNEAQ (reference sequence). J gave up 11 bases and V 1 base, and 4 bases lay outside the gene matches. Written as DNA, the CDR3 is TGTGCCAGCAGCTTAGAGAGTAGCGGGGAGTACTTC. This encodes CASSLESSGEYF. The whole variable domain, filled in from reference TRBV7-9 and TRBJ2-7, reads DTGVSQNPRHKITKRGQNVTFRCDPISEHNRLYWYRQTLGQGPEFLTYFQNEAQLEKSRLLSDRFSAERPKGSFSTLEIQRTEQGDSAMYLCASSLESSGEYFGPGTRLTVT.

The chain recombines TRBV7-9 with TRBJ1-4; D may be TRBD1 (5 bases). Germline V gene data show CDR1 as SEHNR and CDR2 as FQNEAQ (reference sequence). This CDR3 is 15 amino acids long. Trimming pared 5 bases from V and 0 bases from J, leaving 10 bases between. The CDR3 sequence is CASSPTGTTNEKLFF. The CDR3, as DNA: TGTGCCAGCAGCCCTACAGGAACAACTAATGAAAAACTGTTTTTT.

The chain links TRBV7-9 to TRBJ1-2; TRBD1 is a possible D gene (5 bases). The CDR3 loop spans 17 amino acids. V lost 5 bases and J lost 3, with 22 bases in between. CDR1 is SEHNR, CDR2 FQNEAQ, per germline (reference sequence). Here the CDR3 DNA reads TGTGCCAGCAGCCCTTCAGCCCAGCGGGGCGCATACTATGGCTACACCTTC. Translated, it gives CASSPSAQRGAYYGYTF. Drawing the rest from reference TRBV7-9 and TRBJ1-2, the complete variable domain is DTGVSQNPRHKITKRGQNVTFRCDPISEHNRLYWYRQTLGQGPEFLTYFQNEAQLEKSRLLSDRFSAERPKGSFSTLEIQRTEQGDSAMYLCASSPSAQRGAYYGYTFGSGTRLTVV.

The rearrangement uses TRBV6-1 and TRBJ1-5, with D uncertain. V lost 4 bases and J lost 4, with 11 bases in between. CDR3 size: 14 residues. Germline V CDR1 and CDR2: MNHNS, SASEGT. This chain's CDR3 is CASSVPTFNQPQHF. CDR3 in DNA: TGTGCCAGCAGTGTTCCGACTTTTAATCAGCCCCAGCATTTT.

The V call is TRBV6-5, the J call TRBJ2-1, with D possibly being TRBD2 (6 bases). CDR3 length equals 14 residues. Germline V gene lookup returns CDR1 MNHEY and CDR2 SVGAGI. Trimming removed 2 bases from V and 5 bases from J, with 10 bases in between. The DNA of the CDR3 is TGTGCCAGCAGTTACCTCGGGAGTAACAATGAGCAGTTCTTC. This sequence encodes CASSYLGSNNEQFF.

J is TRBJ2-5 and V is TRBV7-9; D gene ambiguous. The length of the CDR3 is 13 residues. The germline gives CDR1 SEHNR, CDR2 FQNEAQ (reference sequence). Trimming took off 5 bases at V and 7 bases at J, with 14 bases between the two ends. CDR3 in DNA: TGTGCCAGCAGCCCACCGACCCCGGGGACCCAGTACTTC. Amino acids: CASSPPTPGTQYF.

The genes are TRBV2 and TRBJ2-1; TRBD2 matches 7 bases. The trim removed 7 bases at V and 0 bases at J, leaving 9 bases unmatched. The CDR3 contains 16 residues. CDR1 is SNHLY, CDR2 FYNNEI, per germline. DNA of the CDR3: TGTGCCAGCATAGGTGGGGGGGACGGCTCCTACAATGAGCAGTTCTTC. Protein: CASIGGGDGSYNEQFF.

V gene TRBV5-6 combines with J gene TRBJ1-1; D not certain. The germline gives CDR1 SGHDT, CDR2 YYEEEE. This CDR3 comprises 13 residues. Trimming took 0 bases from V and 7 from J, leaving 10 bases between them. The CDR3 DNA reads TGTGCCAGCAGCTTGGCCGAACAGTTTGAAGCTTTCTTT. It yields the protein CASSLAEQFEAFF.

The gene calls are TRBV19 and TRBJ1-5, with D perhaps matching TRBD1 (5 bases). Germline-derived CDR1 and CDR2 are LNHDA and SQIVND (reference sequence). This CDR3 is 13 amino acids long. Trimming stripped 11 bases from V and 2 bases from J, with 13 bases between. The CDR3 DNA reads TGTGCCGGGGGTCTAGGGGGCAATCAGCCCCAGCATTTT. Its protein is CAGGLGGNQPQHF.

CDR3: CASTLESSGGWGTDTQYF. CDR3 DNA: TGTGCCAGCACCCTGGAGAGTAGCGGGGGGTGGGGCACAGATACGCAGTATTTT. The chain employs TRBV28 and TRBJ2-3; TRBD2 matches 10 bases. This CDR3 spans 18 amino acids. Germline CDR1 reads MDHEN; CDR2 reads SYDVKM. The ends lost 7 bases at V and 1 base at J; junction bases unmatched: 14.

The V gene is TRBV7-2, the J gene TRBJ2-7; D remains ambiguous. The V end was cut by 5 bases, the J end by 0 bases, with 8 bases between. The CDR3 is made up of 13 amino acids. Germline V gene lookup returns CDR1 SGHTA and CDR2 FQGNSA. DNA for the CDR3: TGTGCCAGCAGCCCGTGGTCCTCCTACGAGCAGTACTTC. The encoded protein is CASSPWSSYEQYF.

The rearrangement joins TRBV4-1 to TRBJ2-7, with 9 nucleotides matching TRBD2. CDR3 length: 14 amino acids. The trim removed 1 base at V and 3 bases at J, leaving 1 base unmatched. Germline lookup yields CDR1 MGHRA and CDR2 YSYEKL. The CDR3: CASSQGGGGYEQYF. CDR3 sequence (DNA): TGCGCCAGCAGCCAAGGCGGGGGGGGCTACGAGCAGTACTTC.

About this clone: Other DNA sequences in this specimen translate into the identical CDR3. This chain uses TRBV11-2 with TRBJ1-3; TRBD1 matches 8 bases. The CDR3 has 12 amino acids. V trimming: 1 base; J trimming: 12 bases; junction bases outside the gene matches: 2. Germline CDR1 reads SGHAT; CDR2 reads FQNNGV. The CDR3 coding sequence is TGTGCCAGCAGCTTAGGCGGGACAGGCATATATTTT. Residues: CASSLGGTGIYF.

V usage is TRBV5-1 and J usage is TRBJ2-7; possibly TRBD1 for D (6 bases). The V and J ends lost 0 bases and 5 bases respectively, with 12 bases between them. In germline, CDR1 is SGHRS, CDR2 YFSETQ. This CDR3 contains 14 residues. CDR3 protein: CASSLGGDINEQYF. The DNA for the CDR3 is TGCGCCAGCAGCTTGGGTGGGGACATAAACGAGCAGTACTTC. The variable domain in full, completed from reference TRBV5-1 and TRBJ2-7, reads KAGVTQTPRYLIKTRGQQVTLSCSPISGHRSVSWYQQTPGQGLQFLFEYFSETQRNKGNFPGRFSGRQFSNSRSEMNVSTLELGDSALYLCASSLGGDINEQYFGPGTRLTVT.

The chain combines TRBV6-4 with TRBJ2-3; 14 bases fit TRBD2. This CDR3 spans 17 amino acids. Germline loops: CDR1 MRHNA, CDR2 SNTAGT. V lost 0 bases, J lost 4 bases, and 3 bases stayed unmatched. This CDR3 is CASSDSLTSGGADTQYF. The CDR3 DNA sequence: TGTGCCAGCAGTGACTCCCTGACTAGCGGGGGGGCAGATACGCAGTATTTT.